Listed here are 32 T cell receptor beta chains from one sample, sequenced in a study of human T cells and chemical hapten exposure. TCRdb fed the RACE reads into MiXCR, producing one record per CDR3 protein. The data show fewer than 85,000 distinct CDR3 sequences, over 6.5% seen once. The time point denotes: healthy volunteer bleed at 6 weeks. Unfractionated whole blood was the source from which total RNA was extracted. Sequencing was carried out using whole blood. These receptors came from a female donor in good health. Some clones in this sample may be carry-over from other donors' samples.

Many counts were recorded for this clonotype. The rearrangement joins TRBV6-5 to TRBJ1-1; 9 bases map to TRBD1. The CDR3 runs 15 residues. The junction had 5 bases not matched to a gene; V was cut back by 2 bases and J by 4 bases. Germline-derived CDR1 and CDR2 are MNHEY and SVGAGI. CDR3 in amino acids: CASSYTGQGLTEAFF. Here the CDR3 DNA reads TGTGCCAGCAGTTACACTGGACAGGGGCTCACTGAAGCTTTCTTT.

The chain links TRBV2 to TRBJ1-2, with unresolved D. CDR1 and CDR2 from the germline V gene are SNHLY and FYNNEI. V lost 3 bases and J 10 bases, leaving 15 bases between the germline ends. This CDR3 comprises 13 residues. In DNA form, the CDR3 reads TGTGCCAGCAGTGATACATGGTCGGCCTCCTACACCTTC. Encoded protein: CASSDTWSASYTF.

The chain has TRBV29-1 and TRBJ2-1; TRBD2 aligns across 9 bases. This CDR3 is built from 13 residues. Germline V gene sequence: CDR1 SQVTM, CDR2 ANQGSEA. Trimming cost V 7 bases and J 9 bases; bases outside gene matches: 10. The CDR3 DNA sequence: TGCAGCGCACGGTATAGCGGGGGTCTTGAGCAGTTCTTC. It encodes CSARYSGGLEQFF.

The table lists this clonotype with many counts. This chain joins TRBV6-1 and TRBJ2-6; 7 bases are a match to TRBD1. This CDR3 region has 16 residues. Germline V gene sequence: CDR1 MNHNS, CDR2 SASEGT. V dropped 2 bases and J dropped 2; count of bases not matched to a gene: 3. The CDR3 here is CASSEIQGAGANVLTF. In DNA form, the CDR3 reads TGTGCCAGCAGTGAAATTCAGGGGGCTGGGGCCAACGTCCTGACTTTC.

This clonotype has more than one count but fewer than ten. This chain connects TRBV7-8 to TRBJ2-7, with 8 nucleotides matching TRBD2. Losses at the gene ends were 1 base for V and 0 bases for J; bases not matched to a gene: 8. Germline loops: CDR1 SGHVS, CDR2 FQNEAQ. The CDR3 loop spans 17 amino acids. In DNA form, the CDR3 reads TGTGCCAGCAGCTTAGTAGGCCGCGGGGGGATCTCCTACGAGCAGTACTTC. Protein sequence: CASSLVGRGGISYEQYF.

This chain connects TRBV9 to TRBJ2-1; 7 nucleotides agree with TRBD1. The CDR3 is 16 residues long. V lost 0 bases and J lost 6; bases outside the gene matches: 9. CDR1 and CDR2 (germline): SGDLS, YYNGEE. Here the CDR3 DNA reads TGTGCCAGCAGCGTAGAGCCCCACGGGGACAGCAATGAGCAGTTCTTC. It yields the protein CASSVEPHGDSNEQFF.

This clonotype has at least ten counts. The genes are TRBV7-7 and TRBJ2-3; possibly TRBD1 or TRBD2 for D (6 bases each). The CDR3 consists of 15 residues. Germline values: CDR1 SSHAT, CDR2 FNYEAQ (reference sequence). Trimming cost V 1 base and J 3 bases, with 11 bases left between them. CDR3 DNA sequence: TGTGCCAGCAGCTTAGGGACTACAGGGACAGATACGCAGTATTTT. It specifies CASSLGTTGTDTQYF.

The genes are TRBV5-1 and TRBJ1-1; 7 nucleotides align to TRBD1. Germline-derived CDR1 and CDR2 are SGHRS and YFSETQ. The CDR3 length is 15 residues. Trimming removed 4 bases from V and 4 bases from J; junction bases left unmatched: 10. The CDR3 DNA is TGCGCCAGCAGCCCCGGACAGGTATGGGGCACTGAAGCTTTCTTT. This codes for CASSPGQVWGTEAFF.

This clonotype was recorded a few times. The CDR3 nucleotides read TGTGCCATCAGTGCCGCCAGATTGGAGCAGTACTTC. Translation gives CAISAARLEQYF. This chain connects TRBV10-3 to TRBJ2-7, with D unresolved. This CDR3 has 12 residues. Germline lookup yields CDR1 ENHRY and CDR2 SYGVKD. Trimming took 4 bases from V and 7 from J, leaving 11 bases between them.

This clonotype turned up a few times. The rearrangement uses TRBV4-3 and TRBJ2-7; TRBD2 agrees at 8 bases. Germline V CDR1 and CDR2: LGHNA, YSLEER. This CDR3 region has 18 residues. V shed 2 bases, J shed 0 bases, and the junction held 12 bases outside the gene matches. The CDR3 DNA is TGCGCCAGCAGCCAATTTATTGGGGCTAGCGGGCTCTCCTACGAGCAGTACTTC. Amino acids: CASSQFIGASGLSYEQYF.

The table lists this clonotype with a few counts. V and J are TRBV19 and TRBJ2-6; 11 bases are a match to TRBD1. The CDR3 length is 18 residues. V lost 5 bases to trimming and J lost 1 base; unmatched junction nucleotides: 7. Germline assignment: CDR1 LNHDA and CDR2 SQIVND (reference sequence). In nucleotides, the CDR3 is TGTGCCAGTAGTCCCAGGACAGGGGGCTCGTCTGGGGCCAACGTCCTGACTTTC. Its protein is CASSPRTGGSSGANVLTF. The full variable domain, completed using reference TRBV19 and TRBJ2-6, is DGGITQSPKYLFRKEGQNVTLSCEQNLNHDAMYWYRQDPGQGLRLIYYSQIVNDFQKGDIAEGYSVSREKKESFPLTVTSAQKNPTAFYLCASSPRTGGSSGANVLTFGAGSRLTVL.

This clonotype occurred many times. In DNA form, the CDR3 reads TGTGCCAGCAGAACCACCCGGGGGGGCGTATACAATGAGCAGTTCTTC. This translates into CASRTTRGGVYNEQFF. The chain uses TRBV12-3 or TRBV12-4 and TRBJ2-1; 8 bases match TRBD2. With V trimmed by 6 bases and J by 4 bases, 11 bases remained unmatched. The CDR3 contains 16 residues.

The rearrangement joins TRBV4-3 to TRBJ2-2; possible D gene TRBD1, 5 bases. The CDR3 covers 16 residues. Trimming shortened V by 0 bases and J by 4 bases, and 12 bases separated the two germline ends. Per germline, CDR1 LGHNA and CDR2 YSLEER. CDR3 loop: CASSQEARGGTGELFF. The CDR3 region has the DNA TGCGCCAGCAGCCAAGAGGCAAGGGGCGGCACCGGGGAGCTGTTTTTT.

This clonotype was found a few times. The chain employs TRBV19 and TRBJ2-3, with D perhaps TRBD2 (7 bases). Germline V lookup: CDR1 LNHDA, CDR2 SQIVND (reference sequence). With 6 bases removed from V and 2 bases from J, the gap between germline ends came to 21 bases. This CDR3 has 17 amino acids. This CDR3 reads CASSQTGRGRFTDTQYF. The CDR3 nucleotides read TGTGCCAGTAGCCAAACGGGGCGGGGGCGCTTCACAGATACGCAGTATTTT.

This clonotype has just a few counts. The rearrangement joins TRBV12-3 or TRBV12-4 to TRBJ2-7; TRBD2 agrees at 7 bases. V gave up 5 bases and J gave up 0 bases; unmatched junction bases: 10. The length of the CDR3 is 16 residues. The DNA for the CDR3 is TGTGCCAGCAGTAATGGACTAGAAGTCCGCTCCTACGAGCAGTACTTC. Its translation is CASSNGLEVRSYEQYF.

This chain joins TRBV11-2 and TRBJ1-1; 7 bases line up with TRBD1. The germline V gene has CDR1 SGHAT and CDR2 FQNNGV. The CDR3 totals 17 residues. V lost 7 bases, J lost 0 bases, and 14 bases stayed unmatched. The CDR3 region is CASIENPDRVVNTEAFF. The CDR3 region has the DNA TGTGCCAGCATAGAAAATCCAGACAGGGTCGTGAACACTGAAGCTTTCTTT.

This clonotype has only a few counts. The chain joins TRBV6-5 to TRBJ2-3; 8 bases map to TRBD2. Germline V CDR1 and CDR2: MNHEY, SVGAGI. V trimming: 6 bases; J trimming: 6 bases; junction bases outside the gene matches: 8. This CDR3 has 14 residues. The CDR3 here is CASRRGGLGDTQYF. CDR3 DNA sequence: TGTGCCAGCAGACGGGGGGGCCTAGGTGATACGCAGTATTTT.

There are a few counts of this clonotype. This chain links TRBV7-2 with TRBJ2-3, with no clear D. There are 15 residues in the CDR3. Germline lookup yields CDR1 SGHTA and CDR2 FQGNSA. Trimming left V 7 bases short and J 3 bases short, with 17 bases between. The DNA of the CDR3 is TGTGCCAGCACCATATTTGGGCAGGATACAGATACGCAGTATTTT. Translating gives CASTIFGQDTDTQYF.

The chain is built from TRBV28 and TRBJ1-5; tentative D call: TRBD1 (6 bases). Germline V gene sequence: CDR1 MDHEN, CDR2 SYDVKM. CDR3 length equals 16 residues. Trimming removed 6 bases from V and 6 bases from J, with 21 bases in between. The CDR3 DNA is TGTGCCAGCAGACGTCCGGTAGGGGGGCTGAGTCAGCCCCAGCATTTT. Protein sequence: CASRRPVGGLSQPQHF.

The chain joins TRBV5-1 to TRBJ1-4; the match to TRBD1 covers 7 bases. The CDR3 totals 14 residues. Germline assignment: CDR1 SGHRS and CDR2 YFSETQ. Losses at the gene ends were 3 bases for V and 8 bases for J; bases not matched to a gene: 7. The CDR3 loop reads CASSSPGQDEKLFF. The CDR3 DNA reads as TGCGCCAGCAGCTCACCTGGACAGGACGAAAAACTGTTTTTT. The full variable domain, completed using reference TRBV5-1 and TRBJ1-4, is KAGVTQTPRYLIKTRGQQVTLSCSPISGHRSVSWYQQTPGQGLQFLFEYFSETQRNKGNFPGRFSGRQFSNSRSEMNVSTLELGDSALYLCASSSPGQDEKLFFGSGTQLSVL.

The chain joins TRBV12-3 or TRBV12-4 to TRBJ1-3, with D hard to call. The CDR3 loop spans 16 amino acids. Trimming removed 0 bases from V and 2 bases from J, with 11 bases in between. The CDR3 spells CASSLALSTTGNTIYF. The CDR3 DNA is TGTGCCAGCAGTTTAGCGCTGTCTACAACTGGAAACACCATATATTTT.

This clonotype was seen repeatedly, ten times or more. This chain joins TRBV6-5 and TRBJ1-2; D is undetermined. Germline V lookup: CDR1 MNHEY, CDR2 SVGAGI. V lost 7 bases, J lost 8 bases, and 17 bases lay in between. This CDR3 comprises 13 residues. DNA of the CDR3: TGTGCCAGCAAAGGGAACAACCAATACGGCTACACCTTC. As protein: CASKGNNQYGYTF.

With regard to this clonotype: This clone may be a read error of a much larger clone one base away. In DNA, the CDR3 is TGTGCCAGCAGCCCCGCCCGGACAGGGGCAGATATGCAGTATTTT. The encoded protein is CASSPARTGADMQYF. V gene TRBV7-2 combines with J gene TRBJ2-3; 9 bases map to TRBD1. The CDR3 sequence is 15 residues long. Germline lookup yields CDR1 SGHTA and CDR2 FQGNSA.

J is TRBJ2-1 and V is TRBV4-2; 10 bases match TRBD2. This CDR3 region has 16 residues. The trim removed 0 bases at V and 7 bases at J, leaving 6 bases unmatched. CDR1 and CDR2 from the germline V gene are LGHNA and YNFKEQ. CDR3 sequence reads: CASSQDLAGVPNEQFF. The CDR3 nucleotides are TGTGCCAGCAGCCAAGATCTAGCGGGGGTACCTAATGAGCAGTTCTTC.

The gene calls are TRBV6-2 or TRBV6-3 and TRBJ1-1, with 9 bases fitting TRBD1. Trimming removed 8 bases from V and 5 bases from J; junction bases left unmatched: 3. Germline values: CDR1 MNHEY, CDR2 SVGEGT. The length of the CDR3 is 12 residues. The CDR3 DNA follows: TGTGCCAGCGGGACAGGGAAGACTGAAGCTTTCTTT. It encodes CASGTGKTEAFF.

This clonotype showed up many times. The rearrangement joins TRBV6-2 or TRBV6-3 to TRBJ2-6; D gene unclear. This CDR3 comprises 13 residues. The V gene's germline CDR1 is MNHEY and CDR2 SVGEGT. V lost 0 bases and J lost 3, with 0 bases in between. For the CDR3, the DNA is TGTGCCAGCAGTTACTCTGGGGCCAACGTCCTGACTTTC. Encoded protein: CASSYSGANVLTF.

Many counts were recorded for this clonotype. The gene calls are TRBV29-1 and TRBJ2-3, with 8 nucleotides matching TRBD2. This CDR3 contains 15 residues. With 3 bases clipped from V and 2 bases from J, the junction kept 7 bases outside the gene matches. The germline V gene has CDR1 SQVTM and CDR2 ANQGSEA. Here the CDR3 DNA reads TGCAGCGTTGAGAGATTTAGCGGGAACACAGATACGCAGTATTTT. Protein sequence: CSVERFSGNTDTQYF.

This clonotype was detected ten times or more. The CDR3 loop is CASKGSGDTEAFF. CDR3 bases: TGTGCCAGCAAGGGGTCAGGTGACACTGAAGCTTTCTTT. V gene TRBV6-4 combines with J gene TRBJ1-1, with D possibly being TRBD1 (5 bases). The CDR3 extends over 13 amino acids. Between the trimmed V and J ends, which lost 7 bases and 3 bases, there was a span of 12 bases. Looked up from germline, CDR1 is MRHNA and CDR2 is SNTAGT.

This clonotype has a handful of counts. The V call is TRBV11-2, the J call TRBJ1-1, with D unresolved. V lost 1 base to trimming and J lost 2 bases, with 8 bases between them. CDR1 is SGHAT, CDR2 FQNNGV, per germline. The CDR3 has 14 amino acids. CDR3 nucleotides: TGTGCCAGCAGCTTAGGTTTAAGTAACACTGAAGCTTTCTTT. Protein sequence: CASSLGLSNTEAFF.

This clonotype has more than one count but fewer than ten. This chain links TRBV7-2 with TRBJ2-7; TRBD1 or TRBD2 may be the D gene (5 bases each). CDR1 SGHTA and CDR2 FQGNSA come from the germline V gene. The CDR3 consists of 15 residues. Trimming took 5 bases from V and 0 from J, leaving 14 bases between them. CDR3 coding DNA: TGTGCCAGCAGCGCGCAGGGAGTCCTCTCCTACGAGCAGTACTTC. This translates into CASSAQGVLSYEQYF.

At least ten counts were recorded for this clonotype. This rearrangement joins TRBV15 to TRBJ1-1; D remains unclear. This CDR3 spans 12 amino acids. Trimming left V 1 base short and J 3 bases short, with 3 bases between. Looked up from germline, CDR1 is LNHNV and CDR2 is YYDKDF (reference sequence). In DNA form, the CDR3 reads TGTGCCACCAGCAGAGCTGACACTGAAGCTTTCTTT. Its translation: CATSRADTEAFF.

In this sample, this clonotype turned up many times. The chain recombines TRBV20-1 with TRBJ2-7; perhaps TRBD1 as D (6 bases). The germline gives CDR1 DFQATT, CDR2 SNEGSKA (reference sequence). CDR3 length: 11 residues. The germline V and J ends were trimmed by 6 bases and 2 bases, with 8 bases remaining between them. Here the CDR3 reads CSAQGAYEQYF. In nucleotides, the CDR3 is TGCAGTGCACAGGGTGCCTACGAGCAGTACTTC.